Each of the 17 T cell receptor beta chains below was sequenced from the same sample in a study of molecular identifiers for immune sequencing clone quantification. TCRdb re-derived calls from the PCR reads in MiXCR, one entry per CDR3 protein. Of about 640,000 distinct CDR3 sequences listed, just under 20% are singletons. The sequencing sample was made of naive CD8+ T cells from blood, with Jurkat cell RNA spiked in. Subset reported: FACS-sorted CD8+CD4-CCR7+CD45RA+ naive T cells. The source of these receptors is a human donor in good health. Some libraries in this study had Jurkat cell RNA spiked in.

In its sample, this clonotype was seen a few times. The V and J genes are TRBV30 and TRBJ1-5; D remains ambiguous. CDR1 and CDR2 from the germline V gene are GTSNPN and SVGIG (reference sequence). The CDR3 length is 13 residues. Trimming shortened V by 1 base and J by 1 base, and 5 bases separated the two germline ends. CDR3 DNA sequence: TGTGCCTGGAGTGGCCCGAGCAATCAGCCCCAGCATTTT. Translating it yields CAWSGPSNQPQHF.

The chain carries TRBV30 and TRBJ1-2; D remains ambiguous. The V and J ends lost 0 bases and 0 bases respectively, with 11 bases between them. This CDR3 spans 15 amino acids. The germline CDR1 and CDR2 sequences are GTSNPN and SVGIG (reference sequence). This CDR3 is CAWSVPWRANYGYTF. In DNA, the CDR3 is TGTGCCTGGAGTGTACCTTGGAGGGCTAACTATGGCTACACCTTC.

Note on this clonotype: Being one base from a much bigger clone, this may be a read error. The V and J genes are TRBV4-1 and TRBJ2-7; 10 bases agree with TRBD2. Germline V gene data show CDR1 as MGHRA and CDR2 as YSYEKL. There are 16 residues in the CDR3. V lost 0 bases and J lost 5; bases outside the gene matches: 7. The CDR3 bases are TGCGCCAGCAGCCAAGAACTAGCGGGGCTACCCCACGAGCAGTACTTC. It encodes CASSQELAGLPHEQYF.

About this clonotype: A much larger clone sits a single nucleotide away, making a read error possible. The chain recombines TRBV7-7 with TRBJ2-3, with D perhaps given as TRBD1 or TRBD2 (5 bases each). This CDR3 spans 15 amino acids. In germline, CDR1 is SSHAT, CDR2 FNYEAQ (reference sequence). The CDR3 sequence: CAGSPIGDGTDTQYF. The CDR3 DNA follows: TGTGCTGGCAGCCCTATAGGGGACGGCACAGATACGCAGTATTTT.

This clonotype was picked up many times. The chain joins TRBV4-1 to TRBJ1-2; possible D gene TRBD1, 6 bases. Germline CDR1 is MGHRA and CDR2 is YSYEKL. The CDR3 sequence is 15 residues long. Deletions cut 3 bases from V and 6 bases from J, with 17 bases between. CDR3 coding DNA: TGCGCCAGCAGCCAGGGACCCACAGGGAAAGATGGCTACACCTTC. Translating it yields CASSQGPTGKDGYTF.

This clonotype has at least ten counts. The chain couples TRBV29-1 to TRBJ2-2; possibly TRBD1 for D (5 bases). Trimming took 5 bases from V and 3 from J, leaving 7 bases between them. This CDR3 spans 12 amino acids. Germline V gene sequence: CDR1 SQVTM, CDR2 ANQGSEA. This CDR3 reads CSVLGDTGELFF. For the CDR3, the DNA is TGCAGCGTTCTAGGGGACACCGGGGAGCTGTTTTTT.

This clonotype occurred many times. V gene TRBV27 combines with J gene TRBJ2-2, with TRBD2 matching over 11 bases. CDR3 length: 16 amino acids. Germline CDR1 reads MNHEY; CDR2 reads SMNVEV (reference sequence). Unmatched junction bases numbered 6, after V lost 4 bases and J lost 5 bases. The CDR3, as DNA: TGTGCCAGCAGTTCTTTAGCGGGAGGGGAGACCGGGGAGCTGTTTTTT. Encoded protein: CASSSLAGGETGELFF.

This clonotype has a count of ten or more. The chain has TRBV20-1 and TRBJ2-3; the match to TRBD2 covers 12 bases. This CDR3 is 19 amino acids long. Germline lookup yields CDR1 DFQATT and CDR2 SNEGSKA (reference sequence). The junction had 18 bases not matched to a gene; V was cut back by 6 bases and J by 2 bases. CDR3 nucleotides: TGCAGTGCCCCCAGTTTGGCACTAGCGGGGGGCCCGACCACAGATACGCAGTATTTT. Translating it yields CSAPSLALAGGPTTDTQYF.

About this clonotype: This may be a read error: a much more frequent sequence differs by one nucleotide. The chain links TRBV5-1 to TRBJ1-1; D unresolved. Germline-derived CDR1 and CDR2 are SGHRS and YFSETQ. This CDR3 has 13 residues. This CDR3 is CASRLIMNTGAFF. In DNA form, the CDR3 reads TGCGCCAGCAGGTTGATCATGAACACTGGAGCTTTCTTT.

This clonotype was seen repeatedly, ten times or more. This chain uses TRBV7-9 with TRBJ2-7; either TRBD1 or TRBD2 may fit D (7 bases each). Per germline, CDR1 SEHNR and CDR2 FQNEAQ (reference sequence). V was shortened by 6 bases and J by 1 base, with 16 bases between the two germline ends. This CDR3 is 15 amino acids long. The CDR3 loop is CASSGGGQKSYEQYF. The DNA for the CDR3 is TGTGCCAGCAGTGGCGGGGGACAGAAATCCTACGAGCAGTACTTC.

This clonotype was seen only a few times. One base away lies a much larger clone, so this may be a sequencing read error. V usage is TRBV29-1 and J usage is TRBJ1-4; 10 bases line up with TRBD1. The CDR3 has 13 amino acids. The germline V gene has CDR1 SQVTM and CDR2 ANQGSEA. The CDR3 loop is CSVRQGASEKLSF. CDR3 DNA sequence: TGCAGCGTGCGACAGGGGGCGAGTGAAAAACTGTCTTTT.

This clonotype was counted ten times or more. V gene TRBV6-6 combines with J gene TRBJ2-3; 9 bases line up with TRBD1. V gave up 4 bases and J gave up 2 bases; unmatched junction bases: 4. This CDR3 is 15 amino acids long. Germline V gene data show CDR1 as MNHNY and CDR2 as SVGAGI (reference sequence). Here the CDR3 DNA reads TGTGCCAGCAGTTGGACAGGGGAAGACACAGATACGCAGTATTTT. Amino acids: CASSWTGEDTDTQYF.

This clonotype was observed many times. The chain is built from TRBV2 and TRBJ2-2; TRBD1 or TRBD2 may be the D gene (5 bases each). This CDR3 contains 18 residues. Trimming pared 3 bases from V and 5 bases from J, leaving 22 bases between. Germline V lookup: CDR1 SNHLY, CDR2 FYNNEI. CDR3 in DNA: TGTGCCAGCAGTGAGAGGGACCGCTGGACTTTGGGGACCGGGGAGCTGTTTTTT. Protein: CASSERDRWTLGTGELFF. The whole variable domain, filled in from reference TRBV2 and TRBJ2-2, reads EPEVTQTPSHQVTQMGQEVILRCVPISNHLYFYWYRQILGQKVEFLVSFYNNEISEKSEIFDDQFSVERPDGSNFTLKIRSTKLEDSAMYFCASSERDRWTLGTGELFFGEGSRLTVL.

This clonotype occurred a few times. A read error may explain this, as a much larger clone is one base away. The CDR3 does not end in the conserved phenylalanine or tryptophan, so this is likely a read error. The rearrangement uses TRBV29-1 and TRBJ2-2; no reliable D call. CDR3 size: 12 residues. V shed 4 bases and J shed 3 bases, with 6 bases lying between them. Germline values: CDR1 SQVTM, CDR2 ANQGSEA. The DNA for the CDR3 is TGCAGCGTTGTTGTGGACACCGGGGAGCTGTTTTAT. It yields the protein CSVVVDTGELFY.

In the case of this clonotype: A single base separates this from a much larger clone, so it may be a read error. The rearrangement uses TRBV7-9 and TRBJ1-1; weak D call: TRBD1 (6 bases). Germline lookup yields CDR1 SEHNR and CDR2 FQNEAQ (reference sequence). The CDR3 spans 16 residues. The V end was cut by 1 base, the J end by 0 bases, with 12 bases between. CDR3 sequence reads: CASSLDGQTMNTEAFF. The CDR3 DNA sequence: TGTGCCAGCAGCTTAGACGGACAGACCATGAACACTGAAGCTTTCTTT.

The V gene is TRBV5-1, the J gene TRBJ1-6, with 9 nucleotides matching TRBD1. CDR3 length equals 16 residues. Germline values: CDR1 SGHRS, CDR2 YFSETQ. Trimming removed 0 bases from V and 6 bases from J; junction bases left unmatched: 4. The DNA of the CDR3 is TGCGCCAGCAGCTTGGGGACAGGGGTCCCTAATTCACCCCTCCACTTT. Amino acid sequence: CASSLGTGVPNSPLHF.

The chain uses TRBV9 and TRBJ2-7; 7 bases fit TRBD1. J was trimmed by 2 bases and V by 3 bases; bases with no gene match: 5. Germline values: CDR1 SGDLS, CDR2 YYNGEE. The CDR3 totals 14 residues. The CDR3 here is CASSADRVTYEQYF. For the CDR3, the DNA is TGTGCCAGCAGCGCCGACAGGGTAACCTACGAGCAGTACTTC.